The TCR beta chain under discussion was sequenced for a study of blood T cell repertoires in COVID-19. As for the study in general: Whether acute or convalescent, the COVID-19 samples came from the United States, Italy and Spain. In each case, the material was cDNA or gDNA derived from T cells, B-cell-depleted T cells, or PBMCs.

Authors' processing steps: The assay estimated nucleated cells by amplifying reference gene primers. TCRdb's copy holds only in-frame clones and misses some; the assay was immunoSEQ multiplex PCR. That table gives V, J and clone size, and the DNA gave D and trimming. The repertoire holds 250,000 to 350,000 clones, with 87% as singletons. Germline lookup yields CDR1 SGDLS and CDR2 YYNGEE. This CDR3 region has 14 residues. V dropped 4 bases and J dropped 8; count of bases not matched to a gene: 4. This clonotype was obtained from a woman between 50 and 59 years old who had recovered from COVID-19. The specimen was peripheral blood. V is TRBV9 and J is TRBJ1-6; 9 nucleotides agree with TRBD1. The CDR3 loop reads CASSPTGGDSPLHF. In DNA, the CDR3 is TGTGCCAGCAGCCCAACAGGGGGCGATTCACCCCTCCACTTT.